These 2 T cell receptor beta chains were all obtained from the same sample, sequenced in a study of Tregs in tolerant kidney transplant recipients (dated by TCRdb to the late 2010s). Libraries were constructed by the immunoSEQ multiplex PCR assay. The source is immuneACCESS, and TCRdb retained only in-frame sequences with V and J called. Part of the clones is not carried over; for the studies checked, unresolved V genes explain less than half of this, and the remainder is unexplained. A total of 50,000 to 75,000 clones appear in this sample, around 85% of them only once. The ten largest clonotypes hold 2.1% of the sample. What the time point label conveys for this sample: blood sample drawn before combined kidney and bone marrow transplant. The sequenced sample was Tregs from blood, obtained before the transplant. The receptor source for this set is a human donor who received a combined kidney and bone marrow transplant.

The chain joins TRBV7-2 to TRBJ2-5, with a tentative D call TRBD2 (6 bases). The CDR3 runs to 16 residues. The V and J ends lost 5 bases and 2 bases respectively, with 18 bases between them. Per germline, CDR1 SGHTA and CDR2 FQGNSA. This CDR3 reads CASSQLGAGIQETQYF. CDR3 DNA: TGTGCCAGCAGCCAACTAGGGGCGGGGATTCAAGAGACCCAGTACTTC.

This chain uses TRBV10-2 with TRBJ1-5; D unclear. V gave up 0 bases and J gave up 2 bases, with 5 bases separating them. The CDR3 has 14 amino acids. Germline V lookup: CDR1 WSHSY, CDR2 SAAADI. CDR3 in DNA: TGCGCCAGCAGTGAGTCCGGGGGCAATCAGCCCCAGCATTTT. Protein sequence: CASSESGGNQPQHF.